This TCR beta chain comes out of a study of blood T cell repertoires in COVID-19. Overall study context: From the United States, Italy and Spain came samples of acute and convalescent COVID-19. The cDNA or gDNA used as material had been derived from T cells, B-cell-depleted T cells, or PBMCs.

Germline-derived CDR1 and CDR2 are SGHTA and FQGTGA. This CDR3 region has 17 residues. Trimming cost V 5 bases and J 3 bases, with 20 bases left between them. Per the authors' pipeline: Reference gene primer amplification gave estimated nucleated cell counts. Sequenced by immunoSEQ multiplex PCR; TCRdb stores in-frame clones only, minus some. That table gives V, J and clone size, and the DNA gave D and trimming. The table lists about 320,000 clones, 83% of them singletons. This TCR was recovered from a woman in her 50s with acute or convalescent COVID-19. The genes are TRBV7-3 and TRBJ2-1, with a weak D call TRBD2 (6 bases). Material for sequencing was peripheral blood. The CDR3 bases are TGTGCCAGCAGCCTCGGAGGGGCAGACCCATTCTACAATGAGCAGTTCTTC. It encodes CASSLGGADPFYNEQFF. Full variable domain (remainder filled in from reference TRBV7-3 and TRBJ2-1): GAGVSQTPSNKVTEKGKYVELRCDPISGHTALYWYRQSLGQGPEFLIYFQGTGAADDSGLPNDRFFAVRPEGSVSTLKIQRTERGDSAVYLCASSLGGADPFYNEQFFGPGTRLTVL.